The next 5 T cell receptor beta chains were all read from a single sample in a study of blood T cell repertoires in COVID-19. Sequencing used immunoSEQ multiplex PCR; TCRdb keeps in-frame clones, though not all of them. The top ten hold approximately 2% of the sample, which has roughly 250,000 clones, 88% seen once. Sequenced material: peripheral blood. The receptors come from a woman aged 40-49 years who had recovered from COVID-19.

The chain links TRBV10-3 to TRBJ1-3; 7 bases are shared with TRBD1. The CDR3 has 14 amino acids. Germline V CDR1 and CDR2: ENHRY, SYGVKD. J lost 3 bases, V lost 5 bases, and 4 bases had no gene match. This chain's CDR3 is CAISTDRDGNTIYF. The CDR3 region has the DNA TGTGCCATCAGTACCGACAGGGATGGAAACACCATATATTTT.

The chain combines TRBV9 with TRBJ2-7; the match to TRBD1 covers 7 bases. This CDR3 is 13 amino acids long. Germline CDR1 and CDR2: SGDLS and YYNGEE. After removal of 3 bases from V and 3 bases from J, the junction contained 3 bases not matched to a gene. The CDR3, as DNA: TGTGCCAGCAGCGCAGGGGGTTACTACGAGCAGTACTTC. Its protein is CASSAGGYYEQYF.

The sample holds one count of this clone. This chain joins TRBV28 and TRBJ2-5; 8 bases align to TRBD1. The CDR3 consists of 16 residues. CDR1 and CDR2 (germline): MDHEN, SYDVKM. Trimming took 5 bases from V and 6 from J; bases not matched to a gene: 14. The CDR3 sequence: CASSPTPRGRGKTQYF. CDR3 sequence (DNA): TGTGCCAGCAGTCCAACCCCCAGGGGGCGCGGAAAGACCCAGTACTTC.

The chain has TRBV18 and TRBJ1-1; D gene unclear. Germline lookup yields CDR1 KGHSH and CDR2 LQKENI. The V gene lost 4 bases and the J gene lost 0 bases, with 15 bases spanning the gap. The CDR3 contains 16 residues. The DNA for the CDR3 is TGTGCCAGCTCACTATTACCCGACACTCTGAACACTGAAGCTTTCTTT. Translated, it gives CASSLLPDTLNTEAFF.

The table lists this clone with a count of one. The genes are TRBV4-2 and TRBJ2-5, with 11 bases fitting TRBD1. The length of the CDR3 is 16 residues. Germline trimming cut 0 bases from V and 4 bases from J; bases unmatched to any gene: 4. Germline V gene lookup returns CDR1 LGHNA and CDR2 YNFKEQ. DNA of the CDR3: TGTGCCAGCAGCCAAGACTGGGACAGGGGGGGAGAGACCCAGTACTTC. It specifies CASSQDWDRGGETQYF.